Below are 8 T cell receptor beta chains sequenced from a single sample in a study of blood T cell repertoires in COVID-19. Sequencing used immunoSEQ multiplex PCR; TCRdb keeps in-frame clones, though not all of them. The repertoire includes 60,000 to 95,000 clones, about 87% of them detected once, and 5% to 6.5% sits in the top ten. Sequencing used peripheral blood. The source is a woman aged 45-59 years with acute or convalescent COVID-19.

The chain combines TRBV19 with TRBJ1-2; 10 nucleotides agree with TRBD1. Germline values: CDR1 LNHDA, CDR2 SQIVND (reference sequence). V gave up 6 bases and J gave up 3 bases; unmatched junction bases: 13. CDR3 length: 17 amino acids. Here the CDR3 DNA reads TGTGCCAGTAGAATTGGGACAGGGGCGGTTTCCTACTATGGCTACACCTTC. Translating gives CASRIGTGAVSYYGYTF.

This clone is a singleton in its sample. The rearrangement uses TRBV11-2 and TRBJ2-3, with D possibly matching TRBD2 (6 bases). Germline V gene lookup returns CDR1 SGHAT and CDR2 FQNNGV. Trimming shortened V by 0 bases and J by 1 base, and 8 bases separated the two germline ends. The CDR3 contains 15 residues. The CDR3: CASSLERLGTDTQYF. CDR3 DNA sequence: TGTGCCAGCAGCTTAGAGAGACTAGGCACAGATACGCAGTATTTT.

The gene calls are TRBV21-1 and TRBJ1-1; the listed D gene, TRBD1, was not tested against the DNA. TRBV21-1 corresponds to a pseudogene. The CDR3 is 16 amino acids. The CDR3 DNA follows: TGTGCCAGCAGCATCCCTTCAGGGGGCGCGAGGACTGAAGCTTTCTTT. The encoded protein is CASSIPSGGARTEAFF.

V gene TRBV10-2 combines with J gene TRBJ1-2; 9 positions match TRBD1. Germline CDR1 reads WSHSY; CDR2 reads SAAADI. The CDR3 runs 12 residues. V lost 4 bases, J lost 7 bases, and 1 base stayed unmatched. CDR3 nucleotides: TGCGCCAGCAGTGGGGGACAGGGTGGCTACACCTTC. Protein: CASSGGQGGYTF.

This clone was detected once. The J gene is TRBJ2-1, the V gene TRBV7-9, with D possibly matching TRBD2 (6 bases). Per germline, CDR1 SEHNR and CDR2 FQNEAQ (reference sequence). Deletions cut 2 bases from V and 6 bases from J, with 14 bases between. The CDR3 runs to 15 residues. CDR3 nucleotides: TGTGCCAGCAGCTTACGCGGGAACGGGCTCAATGAGCAGTTCTTC. Protein: CASSLRGNGLNEQFF.

This clone was seen more than once but under ten times. The chain has TRBV4-1 and TRBJ1-3; TRBD1 is a possible D gene (5 bases). V lost 0 bases to trimming and J lost 5 bases, with 11 bases between them. Germline values: CDR1 MGHRA, CDR2 YSYEKL. CDR3 length: 15 residues. The CDR3 protein is CASSQDAQGRNTIYF. CDR3 sequence (DNA): TGCGCCAGCAGCCAAGATGCGCAGGGCCGAAACACCATATATTTT.

J is TRBJ2-1 and V is TRBV10-3; the D gene is possibly TRBD2 (7 bases). The CDR3 covers 13 residues. Germline V gene sequence: CDR1 ENHRY, CDR2 SYGVKD. The germline V and J ends were trimmed by 4 bases and 9 bases, with 13 bases remaining between them. The CDR3 DNA is TGTGCCATCAGTGCTCTAGCGGACAGTGAGCAGTTCTTC. Amino acid sequence: CAISALADSEQFF.

The chain links TRBV10-1 to TRBJ1-2, with D maybe TRBD1 (5 bases). V was shortened by 4 bases and J by 8 bases, with 11 bases between the two germline ends. Germline V lookup: CDR1 WNHNN, CDR2 SYGVQD (reference sequence). This CDR3 is built from 12 residues. The CDR3 spells CASSGTSGGYTF. The CDR3 DNA follows: TGCGCCAGCAGTGGGACATCAGGGGGCTACACCTTC.